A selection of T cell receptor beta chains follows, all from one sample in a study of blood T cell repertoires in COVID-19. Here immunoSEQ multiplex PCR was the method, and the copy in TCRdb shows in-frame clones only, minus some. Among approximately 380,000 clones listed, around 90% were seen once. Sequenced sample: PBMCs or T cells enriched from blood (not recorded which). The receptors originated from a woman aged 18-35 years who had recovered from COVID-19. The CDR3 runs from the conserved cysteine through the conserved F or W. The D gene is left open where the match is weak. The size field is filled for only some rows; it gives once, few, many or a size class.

cdr3_aa: CASSVEAGSTDTQYF
cdr3_nt: TGTGCCAGCAGCGTAGAGGCGGGGAGCACAGATACGCAGTATTTT
d_call: .
clone_size: .
v_call: TRBV9
j_call: TRBJ2-3

cdr3_aa: CASSLDWQGGTGELFF
cdr3_nt: TGTGCCAGCAGCTTAGATTGGCAGGGAGGCACCGGGGAGCTGTTTTTT
d_call: .
clone_size: .
v_call: TRBV11-2
j_call: TRBJ2-2

cdr3_aa: CASSLLGQGPGELFF
cdr3_nt: TGTGCCAGCAGTCTTTTGGGACAGGGCCCCGGGGAGCTGTTTTTT
d_call: TRBD1
clone_size: .
v_call: TRBV6-5
j_call: TRBJ2-2

cdr3_aa: CASSFLTSGKETQYF
cdr3_nt: TGTGCCAGCAGCTTTCTGACTAGCGGAAAAGAGACCCAGTACTTC
d_call: TRBD2
clone_size: once
v_call: TRBV11-2
j_call: TRBJ2-5

cdr3_aa: CASSGREASGANVLTF
cdr3_nt: TGCGCCAGCAGTGGTCGGGAGGCTTCTGGGGCCAACGTCCTGACTTTC
d_call: TRBD2
clone_size: .
v_call: TRBV10-2
j_call: TRBJ2-6

cdr3_aa: CASSLGAENYGYTF
cdr3_nt: TGCGCCAGCAGCTTGGGCGCGGAAAACTATGGCTACACCTTC
d_call: .
clone_size: .
v_call: TRBV5-1
j_call: TRBJ1-2

cdr3_aa: CASSIGQDRPYEQYF
cdr3_nt: TGTGCCAGTAGTATCGGACAGGACCGCCCCTACGAGCAGTACTTC
d_call: TRBD1
clone_size: .
v_call: TRBV19
j_call: TRBJ2-7

cdr3_aa: CASSQDVQGAYEQFF
cdr3_nt: TGCGCCAGCAGCCAAGATGTGCAGGGGGCCTATGAGCAGTTCTTC
d_call: TRBD1
clone_size: .
v_call: TRBV4-1
j_call: TRBJ2-1

cdr3_aa: CATRSSAEFSYEQYF
cdr3_nt: TGTGCCACCCGGTCTAGCGCTGAATTCTCCTACGAGCAGTACTTC
d_call: .
clone_size: .
v_call: TRBV10-3
j_call: TRBJ2-7

cdr3_aa: CASSRQSPSYGYTF
cdr3_nt: TGCGCCAGCAGCCGACAGAGTCCTAGCTATGGCTACACCTTC
d_call: .
clone_size: .
v_call: TRBV4-3
j_call: TRBJ1-2

cdr3_aa: CASSVSGLYGYTF
cdr3_nt: TGTGCCAGCAGTGTGTCAGGGCTCTATGGCTACACCTTC
d_call: .
clone_size: once
v_call: TRBV2
j_call: TRBJ1-2

cdr3_aa: CASSSGHAARYF
cdr3_nt: TGTGCCAGCAGCTCGGGACACGCTGCTCGGTACTTC
d_call: .
clone_size: .
v_call: TRBV5-6
j_call: TRBJ2-7